These 24 T cell receptor beta chains were sequenced from one sample in a study of cytomegalovirus exposure and HLA in healthy donors. The primer mix had 60 Vbeta and 13 Jbeta primers. Only in-frame clones appear in the TCRdb table, and some are missing; sequencing was by immunoSEQ multiplex PCR. This table holds about 200,000 clones, approximately 78% found once. The sequenced sample consisted of PBMCs. The receptors derive from a woman aged 50 to 60 in good health and CMV-seropositive.

The CDR3 sequence: CASSQDRGPTYEQYF. CDR3 bases: TGTGCCAGCAGTCAGGACAGGGGGCCGACCTACGAGCAGTACTTC. The V call is TRBV6-5, the J call TRBJ2-7; TRBD1 aligns across 11 bases. Germline trimming cut 5 bases from V and 2 bases from J; bases unmatched to any gene: 5. CDR3 length: 15 residues. Per the germline V gene, CDR1 is MNHEY and CDR2 is SVGAGI.

The gene calls are TRBV9 and TRBJ2-3; TRBD2 matches at 7 bases. Trimming removed 4 bases from V and 1 base from J; junction bases left unmatched: 6. There are 15 residues in the CDR3. Germline CDR1 SGDLS, CDR2 YYNGEE. CDR3: CASSMYRGGTDTQYF. CDR3 in DNA: TGTGCCAGCAGCATGTACCGGGGGGGCACAGATACGCAGTATTTT.

CDR3: CSVGFIFGDNEQFF. CDR3 DNA sequence: TGCAGCGTTGGGTTCATTTTCGGGGACAATGAGCAGTTCTTC. This chain connects TRBV29-1 to TRBJ2-1; a weak D match, TRBD2 (5 bases). With 4 bases removed from V and 5 bases from J, the gap between germline ends came to 15 bases. This CDR3 has 14 amino acids. Germline lookup yields CDR1 SQVTM and CDR2 ANQGSEA.

The CDR3 DNA reads TGTGCCAGCAGCGTAGGGGACTATGGGTCGTACGAGCAGTACTTC. Amino acids: CASSVGDYGSYEQYF. This chain connects TRBV9 to TRBJ2-7; TRBD2 matches 7 bases. This CDR3 contains 15 residues. From germline, CDR1 is SGDLS and CDR2 YYNGEE. V shed 0 bases and J 4 bases; nucleotides not matched to a gene: 7.

The chain uses TRBV29-1 and TRBJ2-7; D is perhaps TRBD1 (6 bases). Germline V gene sequence: CDR1 SQVTM, CDR2 ANQGSEA. This CDR3 has 13 amino acids. Trimming stripped 4 bases from V and 3 bases from J, with 13 bases between. CDR3 DNA sequence: TGCAGCGTTGCGGCAGGGGCTAGCTACGAGCAGTACTTC. Protein product: CSVAAGASYEQYF.

This CDR3 is CASSWGLAGGTGELFF. CDR3 in DNA: TGTGCCAGCAGCTGGGGACTAGCGGGGGGAACCGGGGAGCTGTTTTTT. This chain links TRBV11-3 with TRBJ2-2; TRBD2 agrees at 15 bases. Germline V lookup: CDR1 SGHNT, CDR2 YENEEA. The V gene end was trimmed by 4 bases and the J gene end by 5 bases; junction bases not matched to a gene: 2. This CDR3 comprises 16 residues.

This clone was seen more than once but under ten times. The V gene is TRBV21-1, the J gene TRBJ1-4; TRBD1, the table's D call, was not compared with the DNA. TRBV21-1 is flagged as a pseudogene. CDR3 length equals 21 residues. This CDR3 reads CASSKGGGPGRPPTGCEKLFF. The CDR3 DNA reads TGTGCCAGCAGCAAAGGTGGGGGCCCGGGAAGACCACCGACAGGTTGCGAAAAACTGTTTTTT.

V usage is TRBV6-6 and J usage is TRBJ2-5; tentatively, D is TRBD2 (7 bases). In germline, CDR1 is MNHNY, CDR2 SVGAGI (reference sequence). CDR3 size: 16 residues. Trimming removed 2 bases from V and 2 bases from J, with 15 bases in between. The CDR3 nucleotides read TGTGCCAGCAGTTACACTTGGGGGGGCTATCAAGAGACCCAGTACTTC. Protein: CASSYTWGGYQETQYF.

The chain uses TRBV5-1 and TRBJ2-7, with D perhaps matching TRBD2 (6 bases). The germline CDR1 and CDR2 sequences are SGHRS and YFSETQ. The V end lost 0 bases, the J end lost 7 bases, and 11 bases lay between the germline ends. The CDR3 extends over 13 amino acids. As DNA, the CDR3 is TGCGCCAGCAGCTTGGAGCTCCGGGGGGAGCAGTACTTC. This gives the protein CASSLELRGEQYF.

On this clone: A junction end diverges from the germline sequence, so it may reflect a read error. Here the CDR3 DNA reads TGTGCCAGCAGAGGCGGGGGGCCCCAAAACAGTCAGTACTTC. Translation gives CASRGGGPQNSQYF. The chain links TRBV2 to TRBJ2-4; 8 bases match TRBD2. This CDR3 spans 14 amino acids. Germline V gene data show CDR1 as SNHLY and CDR2 as FYNNEI.

The chain employs TRBV9 and TRBJ2-7, with D possibly matching TRBD2 (6 bases). There are 14 residues in the CDR3. Germline V CDR1 and CDR2: SGDLS, YYNGEE. V lost 4 bases and J 0 bases, leaving 11 bases between the germline ends. The CDR3, as DNA: TGTGCCAGCAGCATTAGCGGAAGCTCCTACGAGCAGTACTTC. Protein: CASSISGSSYEQYF. The variable domain in full, completed from reference TRBV9 and TRBJ2-7, reads DSGVTQTPKHLITATGQRVTLRCSPRSGDLSVYWYQQSLDQGLQFLIQYYNGEERAKGNILERFSAQQFPDLHSELNLSSLELGDSALYFCASSISGSSYEQYFGPGTRLTVT.

This chain links TRBV28 with TRBJ1-3, with D possibly being TRBD1 (6 bases). V gave up 3 bases and J gave up 0 bases, with 15 bases separating them. The CDR3 totals 17 residues. In germline, CDR1 is MDHEN, CDR2 SYDVKM. CDR3 residues: CASSLPGGPSSGNTIYF. The CDR3 region has the DNA TGTGCCAGCAGTTTGCCGGGGGGGCCCTCCTCTGGAAACACCATATATTTT. The variable domain in full, completed from reference TRBV28 and TRBJ1-3, reads DVKVTQSSRYLVKRTGEKVFLECVQDMDHENMFWYRQDPGLGLRLIYFSYDVKMKEKGDIPEGYSVSREKKERFSLILESASTNQTSMYLCASSLPGGPSSGNTIYFGEGSWLTVV.

The J gene is TRBJ1-1, the V gene TRBV4-1; TRBD1 matches 10 bases. Trimming at V came to 3 bases and at J to 6 bases, leaving 1 base not matched to a gene. CDR1 MGHRA and CDR2 YSYEKL come from the germline V gene. There are 13 residues in the CDR3. CDR3 amino acids: CASSHGQGAEAFF. The CDR3 DNA reads TGCGCCAGCAGCCATGGACAGGGGGCTGAAGCTTTCTTT.

This chain joins TRBV27 and TRBJ2-5; TRBD1 matches at 11 bases. The J call may not be correct, given that the DNA end is closer to TRBJ2-7. CDR3 length: 15 amino acids. The V gene's germline CDR1 is MNHEY and CDR2 SMNVEV (reference sequence). In nucleotides, the CDR3 is TGTGCCAGCAGTTCACGGACAGGGGGCGCCTACGAGCAGTACTTC. Its protein product is CASSSRTGGAYEQYF.

The V call is TRBV6-6, the J call TRBJ1-2, with 7 bases matching TRBD1. The V gene end was trimmed by 2 bases and the J gene end by 6 bases; junction bases not matched to a gene: 9. This CDR3 is 15 amino acids long. Germline CDR1 is MNHNY and CDR2 is SVGAGI (reference sequence). CDR3: CASSYAPDRPHGYTF. Here the CDR3 DNA reads TGTGCCAGCAGTTACGCCCCGGACAGGCCGCATGGCTACACCTTC.

The rearrangement uses TRBV7-2 and TRBJ2-3; TRBD2 agrees at 10 bases. CDR3 length equals 18 residues. V lost 3 bases and J lost 5; bases outside the gene matches: 14. Germline V gives CDR1 SGHTA, CDR2 FQGNSA. The CDR3 DNA is TGTGCCAGCAGCTTTGACTACCCTGAACTAGCGGGAAGAGATACGCAGTATTTT. It is translated as CASSFDYPELAGRDTQYF.

The chain employs TRBV7-8 and TRBJ2-7, with 9 nucleotides matching TRBD1. Germline lookup yields CDR1 SGHVS and CDR2 FQNEAQ. The CDR3 consists of 15 residues. Trimming cost V 0 bases and J 5 bases; bases outside gene matches: 5. CDR3 sequence: CASSLAGTGLHEQYF. The CDR3 DNA is TGTGCCAGCAGCTTAGCCGGGACAGGGTTACACGAGCAGTACTTC.

This clone was observed a handful of times. The V gene is TRBV19, the J gene TRBJ2-3, with unresolved D. Trimming removed 0 bases from V and 6 bases from J, with 16 bases in between. There are 16 residues in the CDR3. The germline V gene encodes CDR1 LNHDA and CDR2 SQIVND (reference sequence). DNA for the CDR3: TGTGCCAGTAGTATAGATACCGCACAGTATGGGGATACGCAGTATTTT. Protein: CASSIDTAQYGDTQYF.

This clone showed up just a few times. V is TRBV4-1 and J is TRBJ1-2; 7 positions agree with TRBD1. The germline V gene has CDR1 MGHRA and CDR2 YSYEKL. CDR3 length: 18 amino acids. V shed 1 base, J shed 3 bases, and the junction held 14 bases outside the gene matches. The CDR3, as DNA: TGCGCCAGCAGCCAAGTGGTGACAGGGCCCATCCCTTACTATGGCTACACCTTC. It codes for CASSQVVTGPIPYYGYTF.

This chain uses TRBV11-3 with TRBJ2-5; 11 positions match TRBD2. With 4 bases clipped from V and 3 bases from J, the junction kept 4 bases outside the gene matches. The CDR3 covers 15 residues. Germline V CDR1 and CDR2: SGHNT, YENEEA. The CDR3 here is CASSSGLAEKETQYF. Written as DNA, the CDR3 is TGTGCCAGCAGCTCGGGACTAGCGGAAAAAGAGACCCAGTACTTC. Together with reference TRBV11-3 and TRBJ2-5, the CDR3 gives the full variable domain: EAGVVQSPRYKIIEKKQPVAFWCNPISGHNTLYWYLQNLGQGPELLIRYENEEAVDDSQLPKDRFSAERLKGVDSTLKIQPAELGDSAVYLCASSSGLAEKETQYFGPGTRLLVL.

In this sample, this clone turned up once. In DNA, the CDR3 is TGCGCCAGCAGCTTGGATAGGGGACAGGGGGCCAGTGGCTACACCTTC. This translates into CASSLDRGQGASGYTF. The V call is TRBV5-1, the J call TRBJ1-2, with TRBD1 identical over 12 bases. This CDR3 is 16 amino acids long. Germline V gene lookup returns CDR1 SGHRS and CDR2 YFSETQ. With V trimmed by 0 bases and J by 7 bases, 7 bases remained unmatched.

This chain connects TRBV15 to TRBJ2-3; 10 positions agree with TRBD2. CDR3 length equals 14 residues. Trimming removed 6 bases from V and 5 bases from J; junction bases left unmatched: 5. CDR1 is LNHNV, CDR2 YYDKDF, per germline (reference sequence). The CDR3 protein is CATSTRLAGDTQYF. In nucleotides, the CDR3 is TGTGCCACCAGTACGCGACTAGCGGGAGATACGCAGTATTTT.

The chain joins TRBV18 to TRBJ2-1, with 9 bases identical to TRBD2. This CDR3 spans 16 amino acids. With 4 bases clipped from V and 3 bases from J, the junction kept 7 bases outside the gene matches. Germline V lookup: CDR1 KGHSH, CDR2 LQKENI. CDR3 nucleotide sequence: TGTGCCAGCTCACTGCGGACTAGCGACAACTACAATGAGCAGTTCTTC. As protein: CASSLRTSDNYNEQFF.

The count of this clone is one. Written as DNA, the CDR3 is TGTGCCAGCCGGTCGGCCTACGAGCAGTACTTC. It is translated as CASRSAYEQYF. The chain carries TRBV6-6 and TRBJ2-7, with D uncertain. V was shortened by 8 bases and J by 2 bases, with 7 bases between the two germline ends. This CDR3 spans 11 amino acids. The V gene's germline CDR1 is MNHNY and CDR2 SVGAGI (reference sequence).